What follows is one T cell receptor (beta chain) and its context. Its antigen is undetermined. Measured with immunoSEQ multiplex PCR; TCRdb has only the in-frame clones, and not every one. The top ten clones hold about 11% of a sample with tens of thousands of clones, around 70% of them seen once. The sample originates from a study of PD-1 blockade in classical Hodgkin lymphoma. After autologous stem cell transplantation all patients relapsed, and prior brentuximab vedotin exposure differed between cohorts. V was shortened by 0 bases and J by 8 bases, with 8 bases between the two germline ends. Germline CDR1 is SGDLS and CDR2 is YYNGEE. CDR3 size: 13 residues. Study-level findings and limits: When nivolumab was started under 1 year after ASCT, patients were excluded. TCR diversity in CD4+, not CD8+, cells rose significantly by C4D1.

The chain recombines TRBV9 with TRBJ1-4; D remains ambiguous. The receptor was derived from a human donor with classical Hodgkin lymphoma. Source: peripheral blood mononuclear cells (PBMCs), taken at baseline. In nucleotides, the CDR3 is TGTGCCAGCAGCGTAGGTACACAAGAAAAACTGTTTTTT. As protein: CASSVGTQEKLFF.